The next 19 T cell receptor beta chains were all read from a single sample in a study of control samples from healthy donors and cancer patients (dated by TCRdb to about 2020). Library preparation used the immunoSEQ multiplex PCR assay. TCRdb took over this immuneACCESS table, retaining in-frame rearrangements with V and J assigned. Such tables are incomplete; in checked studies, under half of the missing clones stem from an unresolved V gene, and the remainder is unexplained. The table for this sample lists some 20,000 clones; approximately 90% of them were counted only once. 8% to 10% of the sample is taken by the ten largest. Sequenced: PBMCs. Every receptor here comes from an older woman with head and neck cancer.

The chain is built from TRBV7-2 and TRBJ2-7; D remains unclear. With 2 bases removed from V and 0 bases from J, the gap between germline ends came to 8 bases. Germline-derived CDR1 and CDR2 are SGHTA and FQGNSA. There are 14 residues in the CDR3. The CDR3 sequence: CASSLWRNSYEQYF. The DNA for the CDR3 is TGTGCCAGCAGCTTATGGCGGAACTCCTACGAGCAGTACTTC. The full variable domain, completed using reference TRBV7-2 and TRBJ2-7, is GAGVSQSPSNKVTEKGKDVELRCDPISGHTALYWYRQSLGQGLEFLIYFQGNSAPDKSGLPSDRFSAERTGGSVSTLTIQRTQQEDSAVYLCASSLWRNSYEQYFGPGTRLTVT.

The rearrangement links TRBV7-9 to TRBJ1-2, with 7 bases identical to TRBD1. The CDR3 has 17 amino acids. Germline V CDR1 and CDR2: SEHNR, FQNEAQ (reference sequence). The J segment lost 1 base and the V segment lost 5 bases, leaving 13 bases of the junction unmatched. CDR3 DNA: TGTGCCAGCAGCCAGAGACCCGGGACAGAGATTAACTATGGCTACACCTTC. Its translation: CASSQRPGTEINYGYTF.

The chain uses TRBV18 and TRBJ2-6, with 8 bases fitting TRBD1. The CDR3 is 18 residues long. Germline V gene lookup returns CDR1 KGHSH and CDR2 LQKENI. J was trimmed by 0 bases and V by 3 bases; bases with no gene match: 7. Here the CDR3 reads CASSPSTGAVSGANVLTF. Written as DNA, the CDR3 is TGTGCCAGCTCACCCTCGACAGGGGCTGTCTCTGGGGCCAACGTCCTGACTTTC.

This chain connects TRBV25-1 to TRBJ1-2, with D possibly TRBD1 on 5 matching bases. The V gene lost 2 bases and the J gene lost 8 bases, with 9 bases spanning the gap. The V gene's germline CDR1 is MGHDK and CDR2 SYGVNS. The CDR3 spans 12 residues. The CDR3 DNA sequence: TGTGCCAGCAGTGAACAGGGTAGAGGCTACACCTTC. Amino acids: CASSEQGRGYTF.

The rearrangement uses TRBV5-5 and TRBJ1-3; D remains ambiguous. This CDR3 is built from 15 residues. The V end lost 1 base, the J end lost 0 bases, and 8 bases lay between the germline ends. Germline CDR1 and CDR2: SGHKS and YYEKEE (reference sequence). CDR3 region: CASSLRPDSGNTIYF. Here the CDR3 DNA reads TGTGCCAGCAGCTTGAGGCCCGACTCTGGAAACACCATATATTTT.

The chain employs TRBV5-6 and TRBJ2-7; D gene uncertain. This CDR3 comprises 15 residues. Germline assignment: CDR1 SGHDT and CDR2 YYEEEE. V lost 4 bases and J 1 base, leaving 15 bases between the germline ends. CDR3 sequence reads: CASSPLRQTSYEQYF. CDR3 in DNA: TGTGCCAGCAGCCCCCTCCGCCAGACATCCTACGAGCAGTACTTC.

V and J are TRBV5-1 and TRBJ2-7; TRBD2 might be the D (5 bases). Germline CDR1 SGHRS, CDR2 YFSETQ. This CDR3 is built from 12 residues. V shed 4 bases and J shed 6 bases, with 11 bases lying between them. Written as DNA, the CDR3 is TGCGCCAGCAGCGCTGACGGAGGCGAGCAGTACTTC. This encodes CASSADGGEQYF.

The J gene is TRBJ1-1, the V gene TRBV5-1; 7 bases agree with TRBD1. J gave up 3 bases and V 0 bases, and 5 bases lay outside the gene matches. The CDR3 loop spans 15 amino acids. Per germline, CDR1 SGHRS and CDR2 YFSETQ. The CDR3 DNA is TGCGCCAGCAGCTTGGTGGGCAGGGGGGACACTGAAGCTTTCTTT. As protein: CASSLVGRGDTEAFF.

Here the CDR3 reads CASSSDRLGQPQHF. The CDR3, as DNA: TGTGCCAGCAGTTCCGACAGGTTGGGTCAGCCCCAGCATTTT. V and J are TRBV6-5 and TRBJ1-5, with D tentatively TRBD1 (6 bases). V lost 4 bases and J lost 6, with 13 bases in between. Germline V CDR1 and CDR2: MNHEY, SVGAGI. The CDR3 runs to 14 residues.

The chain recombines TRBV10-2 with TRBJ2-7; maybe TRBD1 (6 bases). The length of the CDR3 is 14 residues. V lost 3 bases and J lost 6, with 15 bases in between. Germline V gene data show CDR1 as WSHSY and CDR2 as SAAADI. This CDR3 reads CASSETGYDGEQYF. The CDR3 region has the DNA TGCGCCAGCAGTGAAACAGGGTATGATGGCGAGCAGTACTTC.

CDR3 in DNA: TGTGCCAGCAGCTCCCCGGGAGAGACCCAGTACTTC. It yields the protein CASSSPGETQYF. The chain recombines TRBV5-4 with TRBJ2-5; D ambiguous. Trimming cost V 3 bases and J 4 bases, with 7 bases left between them. This CDR3 has 12 residues. CDR1 and CDR2 from the germline V gene are SGHNT and YYREEE (reference sequence).

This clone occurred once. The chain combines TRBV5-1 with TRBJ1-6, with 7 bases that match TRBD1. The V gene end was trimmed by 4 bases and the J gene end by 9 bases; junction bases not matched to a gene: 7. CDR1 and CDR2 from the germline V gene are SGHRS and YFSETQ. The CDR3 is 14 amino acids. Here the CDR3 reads CASSVRQGGSPLHF. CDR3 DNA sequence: TGCGCCAGCAGCGTACGACAGGGTGGTTCACCCCTCCACTTT.

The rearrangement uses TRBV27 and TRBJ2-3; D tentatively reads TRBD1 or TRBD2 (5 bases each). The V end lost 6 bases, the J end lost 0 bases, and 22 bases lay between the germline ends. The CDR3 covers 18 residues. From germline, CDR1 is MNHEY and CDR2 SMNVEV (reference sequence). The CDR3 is CASSSSKPGPPSTDTQYF. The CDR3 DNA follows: TGTGCCAGCAGCTCGTCGAAACCGGGACCACCGAGCACAGATACGCAGTATTTT.

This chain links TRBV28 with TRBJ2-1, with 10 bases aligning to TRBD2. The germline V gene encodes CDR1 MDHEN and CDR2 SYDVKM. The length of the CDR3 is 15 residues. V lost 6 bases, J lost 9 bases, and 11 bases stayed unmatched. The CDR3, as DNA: TGTGCCAGCAGCCTGGCGGGGAGCGGGAGGGGTGAGCAGTTCTTC. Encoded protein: CASSLAGSGRGEQFF.

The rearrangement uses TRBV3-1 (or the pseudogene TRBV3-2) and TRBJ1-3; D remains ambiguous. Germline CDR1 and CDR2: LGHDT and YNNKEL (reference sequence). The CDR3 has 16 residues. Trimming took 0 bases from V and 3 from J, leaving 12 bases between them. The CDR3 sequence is CASSQDMNILGNTIYF. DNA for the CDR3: TGTGCCAGCAGCCAAGATATGAACATACTTGGAAACACCATATATTTT.

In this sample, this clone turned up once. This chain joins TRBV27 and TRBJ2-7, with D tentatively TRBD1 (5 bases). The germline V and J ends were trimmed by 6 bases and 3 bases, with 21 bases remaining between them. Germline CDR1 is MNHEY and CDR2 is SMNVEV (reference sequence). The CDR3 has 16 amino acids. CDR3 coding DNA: TGTGCCAGCAGCCGCCAGACCCTACCAGGGAACTACGAGCAGTACTTC. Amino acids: CASSRQTLPGNYEQYF.

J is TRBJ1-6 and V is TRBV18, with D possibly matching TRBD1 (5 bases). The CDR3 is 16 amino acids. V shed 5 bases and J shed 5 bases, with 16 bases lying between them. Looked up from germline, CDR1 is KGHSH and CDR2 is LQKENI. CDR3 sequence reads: CASSAFPGPHNSPLHF. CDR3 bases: TGTGCCAGCTCAGCCTTCCCGGGACCTCATAATTCACCCCTCCACTTT.

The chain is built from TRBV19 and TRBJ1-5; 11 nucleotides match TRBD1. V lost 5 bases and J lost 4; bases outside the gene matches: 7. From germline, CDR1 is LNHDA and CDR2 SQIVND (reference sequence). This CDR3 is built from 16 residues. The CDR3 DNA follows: TGTGCCAGTAGTGTAAGGGGACAGGGGGATAATCAGCCCCAGCATTTT. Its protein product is CASSVRGQGDNQPQHF.

CDR3 coding DNA: TGTGCCAGCAGCTTAATGGCCCGGACAGGGGGCACAGATACGCAGTATTTT. Translated, it gives CASSLMARTGGTDTQYF. The gene calls are TRBV7-9 and TRBJ2-3, with 9 positions matching TRBD1. The germline gives CDR1 SEHNR, CDR2 FQNEAQ (reference sequence). Losses at the gene ends were 2 bases for V and 1 base for J; bases not matched to a gene: 7. The CDR3 length is 17 residues. The whole variable domain, remainder taken from reference TRBV7-9 and TRBJ2-3, is DTGVSQNPRHKITKRGQNVTFRCDPISEHNRLYWYRQTLGQGPEFLTYFQNEAQLEKSRLLSDRFSAERPKGSFSTLEIQRTEQGDSAMYLCASSLMARTGGTDTQYFGPGTRLTVL.